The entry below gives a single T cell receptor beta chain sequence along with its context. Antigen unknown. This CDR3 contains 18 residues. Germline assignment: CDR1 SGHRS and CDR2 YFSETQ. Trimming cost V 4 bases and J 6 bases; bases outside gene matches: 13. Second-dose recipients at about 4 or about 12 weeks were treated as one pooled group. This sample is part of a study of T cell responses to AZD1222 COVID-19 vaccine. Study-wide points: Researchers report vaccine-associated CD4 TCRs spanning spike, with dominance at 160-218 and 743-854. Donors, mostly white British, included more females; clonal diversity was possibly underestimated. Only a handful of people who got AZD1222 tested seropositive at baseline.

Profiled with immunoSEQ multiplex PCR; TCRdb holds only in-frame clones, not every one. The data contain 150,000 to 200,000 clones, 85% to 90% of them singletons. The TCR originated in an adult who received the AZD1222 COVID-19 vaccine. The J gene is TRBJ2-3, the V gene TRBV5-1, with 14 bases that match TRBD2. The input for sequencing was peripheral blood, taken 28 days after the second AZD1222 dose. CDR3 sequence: CASSPTPTSGGAGDTQYF. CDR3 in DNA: TGCGCCAGCAGCCCGACACCGACTAGCGGGGGGGCTGGGGATACGCAGTATTTT.